This is a list of T cell receptor beta chains from one sample in a study of CD8+CD57+ T cells in acquired aplastic anemia. TCRdb fed the reads into MiXCR, producing one record per CDR3 protein. This sample has under 250,000 distinct CDR3 sequences, with roughly 35% found just once. Sequencing was performed on sorted CD4+, CD8+, or CD8+CD57+ T cells (not recorded which) from PBMCs. These receptors were taken from a human donor in good health, serving as a control. Both conserved end residues are part of each CDR3. Fields, in order: V gene, J gene, CDR3 protein.

V gene: TRBV24-1; J gene: TRBJ2-7; CDR3 protein: CASSLGLGYEQYF
V gene: TRBV7-2; J gene: TRBJ2-7; CDR3 protein: CASSAQTGYEQYF
V gene: TRBV2; J gene: TRBJ1-6; CDR3 protein: CASSVGGGENSPLHF
V gene: TRBV5-5; J gene: TRBJ1-1; CDR3 protein: CASSCTGNTEAFF
V gene: TRBV7-2; J gene: .; CDR3 protein: CASSLRPAGGTTDNEQFF
V gene: TRBV2; J gene: TRBJ2-5; CDR3 protein: CASSDWLLLLAYQETQYF
V gene: TRBV12-3/TRBV12-4; J gene: TRBJ1-2; CDR3 protein: CASSYTTGDYGYTF
V gene: TRBV11-2; J gene: TRBJ1-4; CDR3 protein: CASSSMASDRGNEKLFF
V gene: TRBV5-1; J gene: TRBJ1-4; CDR3 protein: CASSAGGAEKLFF
V gene: TRBV24-1; J gene: TRBJ1-2; CDR3 protein: CATSGSRPTSGYTF
V gene: TRBV6-5; J gene: TRBJ1-2; CDR3 protein: CASSYSRGFDYGYTF
V gene: TRBV6-5; J gene: TRBJ1-2; CDR3 protein: CASSFRGTNYGYTF